This T cell receptor beta chain was identified in a study of cytomegalovirus exposure and HLA in healthy donors. The study ran its PCR with 60 Vbeta and 13 Jbeta primers. Generated by immunoSEQ multiplex PCR, the TCRdb table keeps only in-frame clones and is missing some. The data show fewer than 110,000 clones, more than 65% seen once. The CDR3 totals 15 residues. The J segment lost 4 bases and the V segment lost 3 bases, leaving 8 bases of the junction unmatched. The germline gives CDR1 LNHNV, CDR2 YYDKDF (reference sequence). The chain has TRBV15 and TRBJ1-1; TRBD1 aligns across 7 bases. The sequence was obtained from a woman under 30 in good health and CMV-seropositive. Sequenced input: PBMCs. CDR3 DNA sequence: TGTGCCACCAGCAGGGATCCAGGGGGAGGCACTGAAGCTTTCTTT. It specifies CATSRDPGGGTEAFF.